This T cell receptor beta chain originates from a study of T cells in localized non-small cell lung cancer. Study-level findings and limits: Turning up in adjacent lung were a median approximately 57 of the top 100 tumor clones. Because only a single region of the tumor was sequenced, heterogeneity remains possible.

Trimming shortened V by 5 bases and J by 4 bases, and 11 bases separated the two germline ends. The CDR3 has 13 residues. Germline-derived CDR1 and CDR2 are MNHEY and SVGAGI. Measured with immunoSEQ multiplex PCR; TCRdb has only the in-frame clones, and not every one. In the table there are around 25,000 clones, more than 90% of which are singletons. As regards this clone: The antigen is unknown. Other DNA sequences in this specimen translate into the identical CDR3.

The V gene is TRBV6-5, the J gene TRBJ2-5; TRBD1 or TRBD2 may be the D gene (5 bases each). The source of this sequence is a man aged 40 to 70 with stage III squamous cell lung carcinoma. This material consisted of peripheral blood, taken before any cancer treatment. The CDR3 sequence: CASSGSGTETQYF. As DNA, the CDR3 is TGTGCCAGCAGTGGTTCCGGGACAGAGACCCAGTACTTC.